This entry describes one T cell receptor (beta chain). MiXCR, applied by TCRdb to the reads, yields one record per CDR3 protein. The table lists approximately 90,000 distinct CDR3 sequences, around a third of them singletons. With 4 bases clipped from V and 7 bases from J, the junction kept 9 bases outside the gene matches. The CDR3 sequence is 14 residues long. Per the germline V gene, CDR1 is SGHAT and CDR2 is FQNNGV. This specimen belongs to a study of type 1 regulatory T cells. The wider study: T-allo10 is an in vitro-generated, Tr1-enriched CD4 T cell product specific for alloantigen.

The rearrangement links TRBV11-2 to TRBJ2-7, with 8 bases aligning to TRBD1. The TCR comes from a human donor in good health. The specimen was CD4+ T cells, either the whole sample or a sorted fraction (not recorded which). CDR3: CASSSGTGTYEQYF. DNA of the CDR3: TGTGCCAGCAGCTCCGGGACAGGTACTTATGAGCAGTACTTC.